This TCR beta chain emerged from a study of blood T cell repertoires in COVID-19. Study as a whole: The cDNA or gDNA used as material had been derived from T cells, B-cell-depleted T cells, or PBMCs.

The CDR3 is made up of 15 amino acids. V was pared by 1 base and J by 0 bases, with 9 bases between. CDR1 is LNHNV and CDR2 is YYDKDF in the germline V gene (reference sequence). The table came from immunoSEQ multiplex PCR; TCRdb's copy has only in-frame clones and leaves some out. The table lists 150,000 to 190,000 clones, roughly 80% of them singletons. This sequence originates from a man aged 50 to 60 who had recovered from COVID-19. The sequencing sample was made of PBMCs or T cells enriched from blood (not recorded which). This sequence joins TRBV15 and TRBJ2-5, with D hard to call. In DNA form, the CDR3 reads TGTGCCACCAGCAGAGTCGCGTCGTACCAAGAGACCCAGTACTTC. As protein: CATSRVASYQETQYF. Drawing the rest from reference TRBV15 and TRBJ2-5, the complete variable domain is DAMVIQNPRYQVTQFGKPVTLSCSQTLNHNVMYWYQQKSSQAPKLLFHYYDKDFNNEADTPDNFQSRRPNTSFCFLDIRSPGLGDTAMYLCATSRVASYQETQYFGPGTRLLVL.